This record concerns one T cell receptor beta chain sequence. These data belong to a study of blood T cell repertoires in COVID-19. Study-wide context: COVID-19 samples, acute and convalescent, were from the United States, Italy and Spain. T cells, B-cell-depleted T cells, or PBMCs provided the cDNA or gDNA that served as material.

This CDR3 has 13 amino acids. The V end was cut by 5 bases, the J end by 4 bases, with 11 bases between. Germline V lookup: CDR1 LNHDA, CDR2 SQIVND (reference sequence). Study processing details: Reference gene primers were amplified, and this amplification served to estimate nucleated cell counts. The method was immunoSEQ multiplex PCR; TCRdb's version includes in-frame clones alone and lacks a portion of them. That table supplies the V and J calls and clone size; D and trimming were determined from the DNA. Seen here are tens of thousands of clones, approximately 90% observed once, and the top ten hold roughly an eighth.

The source material was peripheral blood. The sequence derives from a man aged 70 or older with active or convalescent COVID-19. The chain carries TRBV19 and TRBJ1-1; D is uncertain. The CDR3 region is CASSEQRGTEAFF. The CDR3 nucleotides are TGTGCCAGTAGTGAACAACGGGGCACTGAAGCTTTCTTT.